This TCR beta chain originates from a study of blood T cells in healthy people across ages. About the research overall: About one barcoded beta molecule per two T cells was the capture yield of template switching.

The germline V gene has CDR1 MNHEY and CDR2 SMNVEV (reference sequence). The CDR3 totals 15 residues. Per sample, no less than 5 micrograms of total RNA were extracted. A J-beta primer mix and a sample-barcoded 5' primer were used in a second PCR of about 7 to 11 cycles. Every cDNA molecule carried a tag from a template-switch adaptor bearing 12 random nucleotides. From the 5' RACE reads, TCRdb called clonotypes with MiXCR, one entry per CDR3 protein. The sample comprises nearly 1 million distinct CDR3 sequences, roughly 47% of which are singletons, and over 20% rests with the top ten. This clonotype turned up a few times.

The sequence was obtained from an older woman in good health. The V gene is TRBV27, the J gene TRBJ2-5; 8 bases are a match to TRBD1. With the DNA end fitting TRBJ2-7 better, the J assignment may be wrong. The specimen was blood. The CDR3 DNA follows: TGTGCCAGCAGCAGCCTACTCAGGGGGCCCTCCGAGCAGTACTTC. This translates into CASSSLLRGPSEQYF.